This is a list of T cell receptor beta chains from one sample in a study of T-cell memory formation after mild COVID-19. MiXCR, applied by TCRdb to the 5' RACE reads, yields one record per CDR3 protein. The table records 90,000 to 120,000 distinct CDR3 sequences, around 15% of them present only once. The sample comprised PBMCs or a T cell subset sorted from them (not recorded which). These receptors all come from a man aged 18 to 29 who had mild COVID-19 (a few samples of this study predate the infection). Cell type and time point are not known. Both conserved end residues are trimmed from each CDR3. Rows give clone size only sometimes, using once, few, many, or a class for an expanded clone.

.	TRBV12-3/TRBV12-4	TRBJ2-5	ASAYSETQY
.	TRBV25-1	TRBJ2-5	ASSEPGGIQETQY
.	TRBV27	TRBJ2-7	ASSLYRGYEQY
.	TRBV20-1	TRBJ1-2	SARLTVPYGYT
many	TRBV5-1	TRBJ2-2	ASRANTGELF
.	TRBV6-2/TRBV6-3	TRBJ2-6	ASRGQNSGANVLT
many	TRBV6-4	TRBJ2-1	ASSKSGGAMDEQF
.	TRBV29-1	TRBJ1-4	SVEKGSGEKLF
few	TRBV6-2/TRBV6-3	TRBJ2-3	ASSAAGLTDTQY
.	TRBV27	TRBJ1-6	ASSHGNSPLH